A single TCR beta chain is shown here with its context. Antigen unknown. This record comes from a study of CD8 T cells in ankylosing spondylitis. Regarding the study as a whole: Ankylosing spondylitis blood seemed to carry a telltale TCR beta motif made of several highly homologous variants.

MiXCR, applied by TCRdb to the 5' RACE reads, yields one record per CDR3 protein. This sample yields 400,000 to 450,000 distinct CDR3 sequences, of which roughly 17% are seen a single time; approximately 0.97% belongs to the top ten. The CDR3 has 15 residues. Trimming took off 3 bases at V and 0 bases at J, with 14 bases between the two ends. In germline, CDR1 is DFQATT, CDR2 SNEGSKA (reference sequence). Sequencing used blood, either unsorted or a sorted T cell fraction (not recorded which). The clonotype originates from a male donor with ankylosing spondylitis. The chain links TRBV20-1 to TRBJ2-5; D is uncertain. The CDR3 DNA reads TGCAGTGCTAGCAACAACCTAGGGTACCAAGAGACCCAGTACTTC. This sequence encodes CSASNNLGYQETQYF.